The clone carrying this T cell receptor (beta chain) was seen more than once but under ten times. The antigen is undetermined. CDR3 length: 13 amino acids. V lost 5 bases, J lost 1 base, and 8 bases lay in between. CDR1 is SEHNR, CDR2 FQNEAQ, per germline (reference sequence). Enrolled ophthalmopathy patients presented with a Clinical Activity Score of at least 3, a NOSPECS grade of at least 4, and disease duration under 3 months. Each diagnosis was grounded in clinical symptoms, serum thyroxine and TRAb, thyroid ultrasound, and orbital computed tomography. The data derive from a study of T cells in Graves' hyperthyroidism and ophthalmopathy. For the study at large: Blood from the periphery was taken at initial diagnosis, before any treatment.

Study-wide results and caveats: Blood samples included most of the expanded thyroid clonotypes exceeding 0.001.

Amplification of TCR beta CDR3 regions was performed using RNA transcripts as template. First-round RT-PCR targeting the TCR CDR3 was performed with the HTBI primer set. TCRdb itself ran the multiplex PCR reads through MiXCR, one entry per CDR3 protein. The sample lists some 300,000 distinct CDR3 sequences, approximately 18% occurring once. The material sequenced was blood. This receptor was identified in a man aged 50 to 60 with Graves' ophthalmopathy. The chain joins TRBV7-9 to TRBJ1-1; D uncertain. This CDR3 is CASSIQGNTEAFF. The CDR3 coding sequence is TGTGCCAGCAGCATACAAGGGAACACTGAAGCTTTCTTT.